One TCR beta chain is described in this entry. Individuals aged roughly 18 to 95 years were recruited from approximately 22 US areas. Participants reported their clinical history, and cohort assignment relied on those reports. This specimen comes from a study of blood T cell repertoires in COVID-19. Study-wide context: Samples representing acute and convalescent COVID-19 were sourced from the United States, Italy and Spain. The cDNA or gDNA used as material had been derived from T cells, B-cell-depleted T cells, or PBMCs.

The CDR3 sequence is 17 residues long. Germline loops: CDR1 SEHNR, CDR2 FQNEAQ (reference sequence). The ends were cut back, 2 bases at V and 0 bases at J, with 16 bases in the middle. Here immunoSEQ multiplex PCR was the method, and the copy in TCRdb shows in-frame clones only, minus some. The data show about 130,000 clones, 80% to 85% seen once. V gene TRBV7-9 combines with J gene TRBJ1-2; D gene uncertain. This sequence originates from a man aged 30 to 39 who had recovered from COVID-19. The sample comprised PBMCs or T cells enriched from blood (not recorded which). CDR3 DNA sequence: TGTGCCAGCAGCTTACGTCCAGGACTTGAAGCTAACTATGGCTACACCTTC. It codes for CASSLRPGLEANYGYTF.